The sequence of this T cell receptor (beta chain) was determined in a study of blood T cell repertoires in COVID-19. In the study overall: Both acute and convalescent COVID-19 samples were obtained from the United States, Italy and Spain.

Assay: immunoSEQ multiplex PCR; the TCRdb copy retains only in-frame clones and omits some. Among 25,000 to 30,000 clones listed, less than 80% were seen once. Germline values: CDR1 MDHEN, CDR2 SYDVKM. This CDR3 region has 14 residues. V lost 3 bases and J lost 1, with 9 bases in between. In this sample, this clone turned up many times. Different DNA sequences within this sample yield the same CDR3. The sample was peripheral blood. J is TRBJ1-1 and V is TRBV28, with D perhaps matching TRBD1 (6 bases). This receptor was taken from a man in his 70s with acute or convalescent COVID-19. The CDR3 loop reads CASSLGAGNTEAFF. The CDR3, as DNA: TGTGCCAGCAGTTTGGGGGCGGGGAACACTGAAGCTTTCTTT.